The clone carrying this TCR beta chain appeared many times. The sample comes from a study of breast tumors, draining lymph nodes, adjacent tissues. Looked up from germline, CDR1 is SGHDT and CDR2 is YYEEEE. The CDR3 runs to 13 residues. V shed 4 bases and J 8 bases; nucleotides not matched to a gene: 5. TCRdb reprocessed the multiplex PCR reads with MiXCR, giving one entry per CDR3 protein. The sample includes about 140,000 distinct CDR3 sequences, approximately 32% seen only once; the top ten take approximately 2.2%. Breast cancer patients provided tissue from their axillary draining lymph nodes. The clonotype originates from a female donor with breast cancer. Some clones in this sample may be carry-over from other donors' samples. The chain employs TRBV5-6 and TRBJ1-2; TRBD1 matches at 10 bases. The sample taken for sequencing was axillary lymph node tissue. Here the CDR3 DNA reads TGTGCCAGCAGCCGAGGGACAGGGGACGGCTACACCTTC. As protein: CASSRGTGDGYTF.